A selection of T cell receptor beta chains follows, all from one sample in a study of cytomegalovirus exposure and HLA in healthy donors. Sequencing was performed with immunoSEQ multiplex PCR; in TCRdb, only in-frame clones are kept and a portion is missing. Of roughly 110,000 clones listed, around 75% were seen once; the top ten hold 2.5% to 3%. Sample: PBMCs. The receptors stem from a male donor in good health and CMV-seropositive. The CDR3 runs from the conserved cysteine through the conserved F or W. Fields, in order: V gene, D gene, J gene, clone size, CDR3 DNA, CDR3 protein. The D gene is left open where the match is weak. The listing skips clone size in some rows; elsewhere it reads once, few, many or a size class.

V gene: TRBV27; D gene: TRBD1; J gene: TRBJ1-5; clone size: few; CDR3 DNA: TGTGCCAGCAGCGTCGGGACAGGCCATCAGCCCCAGCATTTT; CDR3 protein: CASSVGTGHQPQHF
V gene: TRBV28; D gene: NA; J gene: TRBJ1-3; clone size: once; CDR3 DNA: TGTGCCAGCAGTTTGACCGGAGGCTCTGGAAACACCATATATTTT; CDR3 protein: CASSLTGGSGNTIYF
V gene: TRBV18; D gene: NA; J gene: TRBJ1-1; clone size: once; CDR3 DNA: TGTGCCAGCTCACCTCCGGGAGGGGGGGCGCGCACTGAAGCTTTCTTT; CDR3 protein: CASSPPGGGARTEAFF
V gene: TRBV30; D gene: NA; J gene: TRBJ1-5; clone size: few; CDR3 DNA: TGTGCCTGGAGTGCAGGGGCAGGACAGCCCCAGCATTTT; CDR3 protein: CAWSAGAGQPQHF
V gene: TRBV5-5; D gene: NA; J gene: TRBJ2-2; clone size: few; CDR3 DNA: TGTGCCAGCAGCTTGGAGCACATACAGTCCACGAACACCGGGGAGCTGTTTTTT; CDR3 protein: CASSLEHIQSTNTGELFF
V gene: TRBV28; D gene: TRBD2; J gene: TRBJ2-7; clone size: NA; CDR3 DNA: TGTGCCAGCCCTCCCTATTCCGGGGGGGACCTTCCCTACGAGCAGTACTTC; CDR3 protein: CASPPYSGGDLPYEQYF
V gene: TRBV7-2; D gene: TRBD1; J gene: TRBJ1-6; clone size: NA; CDR3 DNA: TGTGCCAGCAGCTTGGGACAGGGGATTAGAGTTTCACCCCTCCACTTT; CDR3 protein: CASSLGQGIRVSPLHF
V gene: TRBV6-6; D gene: NA; J gene: TRBJ2-1; clone size: NA; CDR3 DNA: TGTGCCAGCAGTGGAGGGGTCCGTCAAAATGAGCAGTTCTTC; CDR3 protein: CASSGGVRQNEQFF
V gene: TRBV2; D gene: NA; J gene: TRBJ1-1; clone size: NA; CDR3 DNA: TGTGCCAGCCTCCGGGGGAACACTGAAGCTTTCTTT; CDR3 protein: CASLRGNTEAFF
V gene: TRBV19; D gene: TRBD1; J gene: TRBJ1-2; clone size: NA; CDR3 DNA: TGTGCCAGCCGAACAGGGGGCGAAAGCTACACCTTC; CDR3 protein: CASRTGGESYTF
V gene: TRBV20-1; D gene: TRBD1; J gene: TRBJ1-2; clone size: once; CDR3 DNA: TGCAGTGCTAACGACAGGGGCGGCTACACCTTC; CDR3 protein: CSANDRGGYTF
V gene: TRBV7-9; D gene: TRBD2; J gene: TRBJ2-7; clone size: NA; CDR3 DNA: TGTGCCAGCACCGTCCGGACTAGCGGGCCCCCATCCTACGAGCAGTACTTC; CDR3 protein: CASTVRTSGPPSYEQYF
V gene: TRBV2; D gene: NA; J gene: TRBJ2-7; clone size: NA; CDR3 DNA: TGTGCCAGCAGTGGGCGACAGACTTCCTACGAGCAGTACTTC; CDR3 protein: CASSGRQTSYEQYF
V gene: TRBV19; D gene: NA; J gene: TRBJ2-7; clone size: NA; CDR3 DNA: TGTGCCACCCAACGGGACAATTCCTACGAGCAGTACTTC; CDR3 protein: CATQRDNSYEQYF
V gene: TRBV27; D gene: NA; J gene: TRBJ2-7; clone size: NA; CDR3 DNA: TGTGCCAGCAGTTTATTATACCCAAGACAGGCTACCGAGGAGTACTTC; CDR3 protein: CASSLLYPRQATEEYF
V gene: TRBV7-9; D gene: NA; J gene: TRBJ2-3; clone size: NA; CDR3 DNA: TGTGCCAGCACCTCCGGCGGGACCCTCACAGATACGCAGTATTTT; CDR3 protein: CASTSGGTLTDTQYF
V gene: TRBV9; D gene: NA; J gene: TRBJ1-3; clone size: NA; CDR3 DNA: TGTGCCAGCAGCGTAGGAGGTGGAAACACCATATATTTT; CDR3 protein: CASSVGGGNTIYF